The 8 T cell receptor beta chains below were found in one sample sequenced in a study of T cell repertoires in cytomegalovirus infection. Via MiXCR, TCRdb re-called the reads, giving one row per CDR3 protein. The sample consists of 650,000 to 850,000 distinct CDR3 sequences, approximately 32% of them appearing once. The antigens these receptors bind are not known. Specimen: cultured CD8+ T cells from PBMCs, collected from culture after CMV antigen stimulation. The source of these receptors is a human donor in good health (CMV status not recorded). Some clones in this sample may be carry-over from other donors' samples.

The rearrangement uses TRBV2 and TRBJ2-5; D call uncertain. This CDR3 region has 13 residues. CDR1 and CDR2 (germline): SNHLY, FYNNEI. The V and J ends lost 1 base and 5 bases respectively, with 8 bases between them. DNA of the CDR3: TGTGCCAGCAGTGAAGAGGGCTCGGAGACCCAGTACTTC. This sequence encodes CASSEEGSETQYF.

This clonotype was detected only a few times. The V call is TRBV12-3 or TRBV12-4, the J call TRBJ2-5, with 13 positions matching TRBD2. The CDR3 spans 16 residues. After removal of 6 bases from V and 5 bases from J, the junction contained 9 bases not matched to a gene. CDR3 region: CASSMGGLAGLETQYF. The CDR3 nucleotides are TGTGCCAGCAGCATGGGGGGACTAGCGGGGTTGGAGACCCAGTACTTC.

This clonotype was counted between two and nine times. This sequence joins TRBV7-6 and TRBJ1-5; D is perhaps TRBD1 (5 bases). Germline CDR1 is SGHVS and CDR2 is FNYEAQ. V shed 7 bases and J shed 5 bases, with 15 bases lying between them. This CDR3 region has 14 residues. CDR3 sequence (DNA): TGTGCCAGCACAACGGGGGGATCCCATCAGCCCCAGCATTTT. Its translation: CASTTGGSHQPQHF.

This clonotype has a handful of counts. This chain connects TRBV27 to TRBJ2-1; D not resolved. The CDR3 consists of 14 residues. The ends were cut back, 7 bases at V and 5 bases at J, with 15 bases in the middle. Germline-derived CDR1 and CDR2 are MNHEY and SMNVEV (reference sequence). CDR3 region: CASTVGLLNNEQFF. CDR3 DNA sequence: TGTGCCAGCACCGTTGGTCTTCTTAACAATGAGCAGTTCTTC.

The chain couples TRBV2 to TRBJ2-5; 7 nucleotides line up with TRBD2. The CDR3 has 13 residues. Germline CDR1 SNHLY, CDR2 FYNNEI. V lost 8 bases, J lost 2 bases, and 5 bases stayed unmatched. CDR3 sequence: CASLAGEQETQYF. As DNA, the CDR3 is TGTGCCAGCCTTGCGGGGGAACAAGAGACCCAGTACTTC. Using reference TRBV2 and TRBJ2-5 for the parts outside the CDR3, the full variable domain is EPEVTQTPSHQVTQMGQEVILRCVPISNHLYFYWYRQILGQKVEFLVSFYNNEISEKSEIFDDQFSVERPDGSNFTLKIRSTKLEDSAMYFCASLAGEQETQYFGPGTRLLVL.

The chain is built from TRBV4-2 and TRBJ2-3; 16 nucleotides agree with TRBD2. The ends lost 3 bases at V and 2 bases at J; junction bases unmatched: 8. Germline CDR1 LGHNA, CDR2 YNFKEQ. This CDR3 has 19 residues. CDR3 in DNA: TGTGCCAGCAGCCACCCACGGGGACTAGCGGGGGGGATCACAGATACGCAGTATTTT. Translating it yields CASSHPRGLAGGITDTQYF.

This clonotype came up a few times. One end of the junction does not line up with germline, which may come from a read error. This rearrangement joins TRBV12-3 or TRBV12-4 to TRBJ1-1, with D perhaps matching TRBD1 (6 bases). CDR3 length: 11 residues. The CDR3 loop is CASSVTGSRNF. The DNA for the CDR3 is TGTGCCAGCAGTGTAACAGGGAGTCGAAATTTT.

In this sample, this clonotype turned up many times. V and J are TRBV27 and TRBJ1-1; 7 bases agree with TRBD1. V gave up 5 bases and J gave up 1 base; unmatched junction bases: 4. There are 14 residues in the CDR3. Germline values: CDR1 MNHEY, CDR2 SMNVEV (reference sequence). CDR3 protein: CASSQGQPNTEAFF. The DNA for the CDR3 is TGTGCCAGCAGTCAGGGACAGCCGAACACTGAAGCTTTCTTT.